This T cell receptor beta chain was captured in a study of OX40 agonist ivuxolimab in advanced cancers. Study at large: At 82.7% male, the cohort had a mean age of about 60 years, ranging from roughly 20 to 85. Partial responses were achieved by three patients, one with hepatocellular carcinoma and two with cutaneous melanoma. Regarding the study as a whole: The expanded peripheral T cells' antigen specificity was not determined.

The assay was immunoSEQ multiplex PCR, and TCRdb's table has in-frame clones only and misses some. The sample contains 30,000 to 35,000 clones, roughly 82% of which appear only once. The germline gives CDR1 MDHEN, CDR2 SYDVKM. The CDR3 is 15 amino acids. The V segment lost 7 bases and the J segment 3 bases; nucleotides outside the gene matches: 12. As regards this clone: Its antigen is unknown.

Patients with autoimmune history or systemic immunosuppression were excluded. Sequencing was performed on CD4+ or CD8+ T cells sorted from blood, taken in a trial of the OX40 agonist ivuxolimab. The chain links TRBV28 to TRBJ2-7; 7 nucleotides agree with TRBD2. The sequence derives from an adult with an advanced solid tumor such as melanoma, head and neck, liver or kidney cancer. The CDR3 nucleotides read TGTGCCAGCACTCCCGGGGGAGGGAGTTTCTACGAGCAGTACTTC. Its protein product is CASTPGGGSFYEQYF.